A selection of T cell receptor beta chains follows, all from one sample in a study of blood T cell repertoires in COVID-19. The repertoire was sequenced with immunoSEQ multiplex PCR; TCRdb's copy has only in-frame clones and lacks some. In the table there are around 300,000 clones, roughly 80% of which are singletons. Sequencing used peripheral blood. Every receptor here comes from a woman aged 45-60 years with active or convalescent COVID-19. Both conserved end residues are part of each CDR3. D genes are given only for firm matches. A clone size is listed for some rows: how often the clone was seen (once, few, many), or a class if it is expanded.

d_call	v_call	j_call	clone_size	cdr3_aa	cdr3_nt
-	TRBV11-3	TRBJ2-1	-	CASSLAPPLDSLRGEQFF	TGTGCCAGCAGCTTAGCGCCGCCCCTGGACTCGCTTCGGGGGGAGCAGTTCTTC
-	TRBV1	TRBJ1-5	few	CTSSQDQGQGPQPQHF	TGCACCAGCAGCCAAGATCAGGGACAGGGGCCTCAGCCCCAGCATTTT
-	TRBV11-3	TRBJ2-1	-	CASSLAGSSYNEQFF	TGTGCCAGCAGCTTAGCGGGGAGCTCCTACAATGAGCAGTTCTTC
-	TRBV5-8	TRBJ1-4	-	CASRPWGQVLNEKLFF	TGTGCCAGCAGACCGTGGGGGCAGGTGCTTAATGAAAAACTGTTTTTT
TRBD1	TRBV19	TRBJ1-5	-	CASRTGPIGNQPQHF	TGTGCCAGTCGGACAGGGCCGATTGGCAATCAGCCCCAGCATTTT
-	TRBV5-1	TRBJ2-7	-	CASSTSPTGTLNYEQYF	TGCGCCAGCAGCACCTCCCCGACAGGGACTTTAAACTACGAGCAGTACTTC
-	TRBV5-1	TRBJ1-1	-	CASTQEGYTEAFF	TGCGCCAGCACCCAGGAGGGCTACACTGAAGCTTTCTTT
-	TRBV4-1	TRBJ2-7	-	CASSQVDKQFGRLYEQYF	TGCGCCAGCAGCCAAGTGGACAAACAATTCGGCCGTCTCTACGAGCAGTACTTC
TRBD2	TRBV6-5	TRBJ2-1	-	CASSYGVAGSYNEQFF	TGTGCCAGCAGTTACGGTGTAGCGGGCTCATACAATGAGCAGTTCTTC
TRBD1	TRBV2	TRBJ1-5	-	CASSPDRAGGQPQHF	TGTGCCAGCAGTCCGGACAGGGCTGGAGGTCAGCCCCAGCATTTT
-	TRBV18	TRBJ1-2	-	CASSPRQNYGYTF	TGTGCCAGCTCACCACGACAGAACTATGGCTACACCTTC
-	TRBV2	TRBJ1-5	few	CASSERGNQPQHF	TGTGCCAGCAGTGAACGAGGGAATCAGCCCCAGCATTTT
TRBD2	TRBV6-1	TRBJ2-3	-	CASSDGGLEVDTQYF	TGTGCCAGCAGTGACGGGGGACTAGAGGTAGATACGCAGTATTTT
TRBD2	TRBV6-6	TRBJ2-1	-	CASSYSKIAGHNEQFF	TGTGCCAGCAGTTACTCCAAGATAGCGGGCCACAATGAGCAGTTCTTC
-	TRBV4-2	TRBJ2-3	-	CASSQTRDSVDTDTQYF	TGTGCCAGCAGCCAAACCCGCGACTCGGTAGACACAGATACGCAGTATTTT
-	TRBV6-5	TRBJ2-7	-	CASSFDSGSSYEQYF	TGTGCCAGCAGCTTCGACTCGGGTAGCTCCTACGAGCAGTACTTC
-	TRBV11-2	TRBJ1-4	-	CASSPPPGEKLFF	TGTGCCAGCAGCCCTCCTCCGGGGGAAAAACTGTTTTTT
TRBD2	TRBV9	TRBJ2-1	-	CASSASPGGGYNEQFF	TGTGCCAGCAGCGCCTCCCCCGGGGGGGGTTACAATGAGCAGTTCTTC
TRBD2	TRBV5-1	TRBJ2-5	-	CASSPGRTSGITETQYF	TGCGCCAGCAGCCCAGGACGGACTAGCGGGATTACGGAGACCCAGTACTTC
-	TRBV2	TRBJ1-3	-	CASSETDLSIYF	TGTGCCAGCAGTGAGACTGATCTCTCCATATATTTT
-	TRBV5-6	TRBJ1-2	-	CASSRRGADLVRGYTF	TGTGCCAGCAGCCGACGCGGGGCCGACTTGGTTCGAGGCTACACCTTC
-	TRBV28	TRBJ1-2	-	CASSNRDVGYGYTF	TGTGCCAGCAGCAACAGGGACGTCGGCTATGGCTACACCTTC
-	TRBV19	TRBJ2-1	-	CASSIDASALLQFF	TGTGCCAGTAGTATAGACGCTAGCGCGCTCTTGCAGTTCTTC
-	TRBV11-3	TRBJ1-2	-	CASSLGGPSGDYGYTF	TGTGCCAGCAGCTTAGGTGGGCCCTCAGGGGACTATGGCTACACCTTC
-	TRBV28	TRBJ1-2	-	CAVGGLDYGYTF	TGTGCCGTCGGGGGGCTTGACTATGGCTACACCTTC
TRBD1	TRBV7-2	TRBJ1-2	-	CASSLLQGPYGYTF	TGTGCCAGCAGCTTATTACAGGGGCCTTATGGCTACACCTTC
TRBD1	TRBV25-1	TRBJ1-5	-	CASNGQGYNQPQHF	TGTGCCAGCAATGGACAGGGCTACAATCAGCCCCAGCATTTT
TRBD2	TRBV3-1/TRBV3-2	TRBJ2-2	-	CASSQVGGRGPNTGELFF	TGTGCCAGCAGCCAAGTTGGGGGGAGGGGCCCGAACACCGGGGAGCTGTTTTTT
TRBD1	TRBV3-1/TRBV3-2	TRBJ2-2	-	CASSQVRGGLGGELFF	TGTGCCAGCAGCCAAGTTAGAGGGGGCTTGGGCGGGGAGCTGTTTTTT
-	TRBV5-8	TRBJ1-1	-	CASSPSKTANWNTEAFF	TGTGCCAGCAGCCCCTCAAAGACAGCAAATTGGAACACTGAAGCTTTCTTT
-	TRBV25-1	TRBJ2-3	few	CASSKGDWADTQYF	TGTGCCAGCAGTAAAGGGGATTGGGCAGATACGCAGTATTTT
-	TRBV12-3/TRBV12-4	TRBJ1-2	-	CASSLVGAYGYTF	TGTGCCAGCAGTTTGGTAGGGGCCTATGGCTACACCTTC
-	TRBV29-1	TRBJ1-3	few	CSGGSGNTIYF	TGCAGCGGAGGGTCCGGAAACACCATATATTTT
TRBD1	TRBV7-9	TRBJ1-2	-	CASRSGTGGNGYTF	TGTGCCAGCAGGTCTGGGACAGGAGGCAATGGCTACACCTTC
-	TRBV4-1	TRBJ1-2	-	CASSQERQFGYTF	TGCGCCAGCAGCCAAGAGAGACAGTTTGGCTACACCTTC
-	TRBV19	TRBJ1-4	-	CASSILPGVRNEKLFF	TGTGCCAGTAGTATACTCCCGGGGGTTCGTAATGAAAAACTGTTTTTT
-	TRBV27	TRBJ1-6	-	CASSFQGAGHSPLHF	TGTGCCAGCAGTTTCCAGGGCGCGGGACATTCACCCCTCCACTTT
-	TRBV21-1	TRBJ2-7	-	CASSKPNSRGSYEQYF	TGTGCCAGCAGCAAACCGAATAGCAGAGGATCCTACGAGCAGTACTTC
-	TRBV15	TRBJ2-7	-	CATSRVEQSYEQYF	TGTGCCACCAGCAGAGTCGAACAGTCCTACGAGCAGTACTTC
TRBD1	TRBV24-1	TRBJ2-1	-	CATSVPRQGLNEQFF	TGTGCCACCAGTGTCCCGAGACAGGGCCTAAATGAGCAGTTCTTC
-	TRBV28	TRBJ1-6	-	CASSSPRGGTNSPLHF	TGTGCCAGCAGTTCCCCTAGGGGGGGGACTAACTCACCCCTCCACTTT
TRBD1	TRBV6-5	TRBJ2-5	-	CAARQGATETQYF	TGTGCCGCCCGACAGGGGGCTACAGAGACCCAGTACTTC
-	TRBV11-2	TRBJ1-1	-	CASRHLVRGRTEAFF	TGTGCCAGCAGACACTTGGTGCGGGGCCGCACTGAAGCTTTCTTT
-	TRBV6-2/TRBV6-3	TRBJ1-2	-	CASSSGRQYGYTF	TGTGCCAGCAGTTCAGGGCGGCAGTATGGCTACACCTTC
-	TRBV2	TRBJ1-1	-	CASSVEVMNTEAFF	TGTGCCAGCAGTGTAGAGGTAATGAACACTGAAGCTTTCTTT
-	TRBV20-1	TRBJ2-1	-	CSARARAGQFF	TGCAGTGCTAGAGCTCGAGCTGGGCAGTTCTTC
TRBD2	TRBV7-3	TRBJ2-5	once	CASSQSGGSLETQYF	TGTGCCAGCAGCCAAAGCGGGGGCTCTCTGGAGACCCAGTACTTC
TRBD2	TRBV6-1	TRBJ2-3	-	CASSDILAGADTQYF	TGTGCCAGCAGTGATATTCTAGCGGGAGCAGATACGCAGTATTTT
-	TRBV5-1	TRBJ1-2	-	CASSLGGSLGEGYTF	TGCGCCAGCAGCTTGGGCGGTTCCCTAGGAGAGGGCTACACCTTC
-	TRBV1	TRBJ1-5	-	CTSSQGPPGTHPQHF	TGCACCAGCAGCCAAGGTCCCCCGGGAACTCACCCCCAGCATTTT
TRBD2	TRBV7-8	TRBJ2-1	-	CASSLARLAGGTGNEQFF	TGTGCCAGCAGCTTAGCGCGTCTAGCGGGAGGGACGGGGAATGAGCAGTTCTTC
TRBD2	TRBV29-1	TRBJ2-5	-	CSVGIAGGGPRYTQYF	TGCAGCGTTGGTATAGCGGGAGGAGGGCCCAGGTACACCCAGTACTTC
-	TRBV7-6	TRBJ1-1	-	CASSSFKRGGTEAFF	TGTGCCAGCAGCTCCTTCAAGAGGGGGGGCACTGAAGCTTTCTTT
TRBD2	TRBV7-2	TRBJ2-1	-	CASSFPGLAEVSSYNEQFF	TGTGCCAGCAGCTTCCCGGGACTAGCGGAAGTGAGCTCCTACAATGAGCAGTTCTTC
-	TRBV7-9	TRBJ2-2	-	CAWRDGNTGELFF	TGTGCCTGGCGGGACGGAAACACCGGGGAGCTGTTTTTT
TRBD1	TRBV5-1	TRBJ2-7	-	CASRPGDRALEQYF	TGCGCCAGCAGGCCAGGGGACAGGGCCCTCGAGCAGTACTTC
-	TRBV5-8	TRBJ1-1	-	CASSSGTSFRIWTEAFF	TGTGCCAGCAGCTCAGGGACATCTTTTAGGATTTGGACTGAAGCTTTCTTT
-	TRBV30	TRBJ2-5	few	CAWSPNGGSETQYF	TGTGCCTGGAGTCCTAACGGGGGATCGGAGACCCAGTACTTC
-	TRBV21-1	TRBJ1-1	-	CASSKGCVGMNTEAFF	TGTGCCAGCAGCAAAGGCTGTGTGGGCATGAACACTGAAGCTTTCTTT
TRBD2	TRBV7-2	TRBJ2-5	-	CASSFATGTSGRGTQYF	TGTGCCAGCAGCTTTGCTACCGGGACTAGCGGGAGGGGGACCCAGTACTTC